What follows is one TCR beta chain and its context. Its specificity is unknown. Per the germline V gene, CDR1 is LGHNA and CDR2 is YNFKEQ. This CDR3 contains 15 residues. The junction had 6 bases not matched to a gene; V was cut back by 4 bases and J by 5 bases. This sample is drawn from a study of cytomegalovirus exposure and HLA in healthy donors. Each donor was nominally healthy when sampled (though unrecorded immune exposures were likely). Study findings and constraints: It was in a later analysis that TCR association rates were seen to vary by HLA locus, highest for DRB1 and lowest for HLA-C. A later analysis reported that several of the most significant clusters appeared to be linked to common viral pathogens, among them Epstein-Barr virus. Presence/absence analyses assumed roughly uniform sequencing depth across donors, which may not hold.

PCR used 60 Vbeta primers and 13 Jbeta primers. Generated by immunoSEQ multiplex PCR, the TCRdb table keeps only in-frame clones and is missing some. With about 62,000 clones in the sample, the ten largest clones hold around 5.3%. The gene calls are TRBV4-2 and TRBJ2-3, with 10 bases that match TRBD2. Material: PBMCs. The receptor was isolated from a man aged 25-40 years in good health and CMV-seropositive. In DNA form, the CDR3 reads TGTGCCAGCAGCCCGGGGACTAGCGATAAAGATACGCAGTATTTT. Its protein is CASSPGTSDKDTQYF.